Following are 6 T cell receptor beta chains from one sample sequenced in a study of blood T cell repertoires in COVID-19. Some clones are missing from TCRdb's copy, which holds only in-frame ones; the method was immunoSEQ multiplex PCR. The data show 160,000 or so clones, 81% seen once. Sequences were obtained from PBMCs or T cells enriched from blood (not recorded which). The receptors derive from a woman aged 40-49 years with acute COVID-19.

This rearrangement joins TRBV7-9 to TRBJ1-2; D not certain. V lost 2 bases to trimming and J lost 1 base, with 11 bases between them. Germline CDR1 reads SEHNR; CDR2 reads FQNEAQ (reference sequence). The CDR3 totals 15 residues. The CDR3 bases are TGTGCCAGCAGCTTAACGAGTGATCTTAACTATGGCTACACCTTC. The encoded protein is CASSLTSDLNYGYTF. The full variable domain, in which reference TRBV7-9 and TRBJ1-2 provide the parts outside the CDR3, is DTGVSQNPRHKITKRGQNVTFRCDPISEHNRLYWYRQTLGQGPEFLTYFQNEAQLEKSRLLSDRFSAERPKGSFSTLEIQRTEQGDSAMYLCASSLTSDLNYGYTFGSGTRLTVV.

The chain links TRBV5-1 to TRBJ2-5; D gene uncertain. CDR3 size: 15 residues. Trimming stripped 4 bases from V and 4 bases from J, with 17 bases between. Germline loops: CDR1 SGHRS, CDR2 YFSETQ. This CDR3 is CASSPSAGFRETQYF. CDR3 in DNA: TGCGCCAGCAGCCCTTCCGCAGGATTTAGAGAGACCCAGTACTTC. The full variable domain, with the rest looked up from reference TRBV5-1 and TRBJ2-5, is KAGVTQTPRYLIKTRGQQVTLSCSPISGHRSVSWYQQTPGQGLQFLFEYFSETQRNKGNFPGRFSGRQFSNSRSEMNVSTLELGDSALYLCASSPSAGFRETQYFGPGTRLLVL.

This chain links TRBV27 with TRBJ2-2; D is perhaps TRBD2 (5 bases). This CDR3 spans 16 amino acids. Germline loops: CDR1 MNHEY, CDR2 SMNVEV (reference sequence). With 6 bases removed from V and 1 base from J, the gap between germline ends came to 15 bases. The CDR3 is CASSPAGRVNTGELFF. In nucleotides, the CDR3 is TGTGCCAGCAGCCCCGCGGGTAGGGTGAACACCGGGGAGCTGTTTTTT.

CDR3 sequence: CASSLVGGRADTQYF. The CDR3 DNA reads as TGTGCCAGCAGCTTAGTAGGCGGGAGGGCAGATACGCAGTATTTT. The chain has TRBV7-3 and TRBJ2-3; 9 nucleotides match TRBD2. The CDR3 runs to 15 residues. V shed 2 bases and J 4 bases; nucleotides not matched to a gene: 4. Germline V gene sequence: CDR1 SGHTA, CDR2 FQGTGA.

The chain uses TRBV7-6 and TRBJ1-2, with D uncertain. In germline, CDR1 is SGHVS, CDR2 FNYEAQ. The CDR3 runs to 16 residues. Trimming shortened V by 4 bases and J by 0 bases, and 15 bases separated the two germline ends. The CDR3 spells CASSSSRSGTNYGYTF. The CDR3 DNA follows: TGTGCCAGCAGCTCATCCCGGAGCGGGACTAACTATGGCTACACCTTC.

This clone appeared once. The CDR3 bases are TGTGCCAGCAGCTTAGTTCTCGGGGAAGCTTTCTTT. This encodes CASSLVLGEAFF. V is TRBV11-3 and J is TRBJ1-1; no firm D call. There are 12 residues in the CDR3. Deletions cut 1 base from V and 8 bases from J, with 8 bases between. Germline V gives CDR1 SGHNT, CDR2 YENEEA.